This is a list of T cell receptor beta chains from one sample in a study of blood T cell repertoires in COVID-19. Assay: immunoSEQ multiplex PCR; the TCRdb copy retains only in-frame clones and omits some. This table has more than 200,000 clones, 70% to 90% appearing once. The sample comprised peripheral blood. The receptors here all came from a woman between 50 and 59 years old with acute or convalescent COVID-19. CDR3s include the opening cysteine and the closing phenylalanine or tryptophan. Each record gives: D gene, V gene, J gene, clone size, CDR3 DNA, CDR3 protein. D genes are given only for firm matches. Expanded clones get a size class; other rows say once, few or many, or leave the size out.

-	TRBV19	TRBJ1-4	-	TGTGCCAGCCGACCCTCGGCGGGGGCTTCTCGGGAAAAACTGTTTTTT	CASRPSAGASREKLFF
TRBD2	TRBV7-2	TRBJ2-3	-	TGTGCCAGCCGCCGGACTAGTTCTAGCACAGATACGCAGTATTTT	CASRRTSSSTDTQYF
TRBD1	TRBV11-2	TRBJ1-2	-	TGTGCCAGCAGCTTCAGTTCAGGGGGAAGCTATGGCTACACCTTC	CASSFSSGGSYGYTF
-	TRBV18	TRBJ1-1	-	TGTGCCAGCTCACCCGCTACAGGTCCCCACACTGAAGCTTTCTTT	CASSPATGPHTEAFF
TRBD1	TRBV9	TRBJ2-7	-	TGTGCCAGCAGCCTCCGGGACAGGGGACCCTACGAGCAGTACTTC	CASSLRDRGPYEQYF
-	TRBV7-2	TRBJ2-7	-	TGTGCCAGCAGCTTGGAGACAGGTTCGTGGGAGCAGTACTTC	CASSLETGSWEQYF
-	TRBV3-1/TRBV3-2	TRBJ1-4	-	TGTGCCAGCAGCCAAGAACAGGGCAGGGGTTATGAAAAACTGTTTTTT	CASSQEQGRGYEKLFF
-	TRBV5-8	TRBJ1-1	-	TGTGCCAGCAGCTTGAAAGACATGAACACTGAAGCTTTCTTT	CASSLKDMNTEAFF
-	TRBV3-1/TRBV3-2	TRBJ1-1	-	TGTGCCAGCAGCCCCCAACAGGGATGGTCCACTGAAGCTTTCTTT	CASSPQQGWSTEAFF
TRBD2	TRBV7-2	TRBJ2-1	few	TGTGCCAGCAGTAAGAGGGCGGGAGATTCCTACAATGAGCAGTTCTTC	CASSKRAGDSYNEQFF
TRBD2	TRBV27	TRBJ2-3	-	TGTGCCAGCAGTCCCTCGGGGCTAGCGGGAGTAGATACGCAGTATTTT	CASSPSGLAGVDTQYF
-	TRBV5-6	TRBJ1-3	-	TGTGCCAGCAGCGCCAGGGTCTCTGGAAACACCATATATTTT	CASSARVSGNTIYF
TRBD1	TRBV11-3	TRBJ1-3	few	TGTGCCAGCAGCACCCCAGGGGGCTCTGGAAACACCATATATTTT	CASSTPGGSGNTIYF
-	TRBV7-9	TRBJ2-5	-	TGTGCCAGCAGCTTGCGGACAGAAAAAGAGACCCAGTACTTC	CASSLRTEKETQYF
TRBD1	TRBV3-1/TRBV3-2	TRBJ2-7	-	TGTGCCAGCAGCCGTAGGGACAGGGAAGCCGAGCAGTACTTC	CASSRRDREAEQYF
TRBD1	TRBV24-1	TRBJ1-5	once	TGTGCCACCAGTGATTCCCGGACAGGGAGTCAGCCCCAGCATTTT	CATSDSRTGSQPQHF
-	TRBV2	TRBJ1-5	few	TGTGCCAGCAGCAAGACAGGTAATAGCAATCAGCCCCAGCATTTT	CASSKTGNSNQPQHF
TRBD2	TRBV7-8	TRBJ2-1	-	TGTGCCAGCAGCCAAAATCCGGGACTAGCGGGAGTTGAGCAGTTCTTC	CASSQNPGLAGVEQFF
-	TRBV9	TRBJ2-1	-	TGTGCCAGCAGCGTAGTTGAGAGAAACAATGAGCAGTTCTTC	CASSVVERNNEQFF
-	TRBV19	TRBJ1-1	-	TGTGCCAGTAGGGCAGGGGCGTACACTGAAGCTTTCTTT	CASRAGAYTEAFF
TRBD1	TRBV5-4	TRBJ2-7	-	TGTGCCAGCAGCCCGGACAGGGCCTACGAGCAGTACTTC	CASSPDRAYEQYF
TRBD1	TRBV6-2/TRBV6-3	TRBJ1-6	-	TGTGCCAGCAGTAAGACAGGGGATAATTCACCCCTCCACTTT	CASSKTGDNSPLHF
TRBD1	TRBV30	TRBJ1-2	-	TGTGCCTGGTCCCACAGGGGAGGCTACACCTTC	CAWSHRGGYTF
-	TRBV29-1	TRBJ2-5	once	TGCAGCGTTGAAGGACTGCCCCCCGTGCCAGAGACCCAGTACTTC	CSVEGLPPVPETQYF
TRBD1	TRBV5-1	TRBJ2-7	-	TGCGCCAGCAGCACCGGACAGGGAAGGGTCTACGAGCAGTACTTC	CASSTGQGRVYEQYF
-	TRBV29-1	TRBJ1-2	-	TGCAGCGGAGTCTTGACACCAGCGGAGGGCTACACCTTC	CSGVLTPAEGYTF
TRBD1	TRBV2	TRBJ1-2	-	TGTGCCAGCAGAGGGGACAGTAACTATGGCTACACCTTC	CASRGDSNYGYTF
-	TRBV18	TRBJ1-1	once	TGTGCCAGCTCACCAGAGACAGTAATGAACACTGAAGCTTTCTTT	CASSPETVMNTEAFF
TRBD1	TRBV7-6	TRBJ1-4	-	TGTGCCAGCAGCTTAAACAGGGGAGCAACTAATGAAAAACTGTTTTTT	CASSLNRGATNEKLFF
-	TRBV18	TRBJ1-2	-	TGTGCCAGCTCACCGGGGCAGGGGAACTATGGCTACACCTTC	CASSPGQGNYGYTF
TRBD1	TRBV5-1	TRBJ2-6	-	TGCGCCAGCAGCGGACAGGGGGTACGTGGGGCCAACGTCCTGACTTTC	CASSGQGVRGANVLTF
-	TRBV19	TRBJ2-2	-	TGTGCCAGTAGTGGTAGGACTTTCCACACCGGGGAGCTGTTTTTT	CASSGRTFHTGELFF
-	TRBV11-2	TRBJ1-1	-	TGTGCCAGCAGCTTAGAACTGGGAAGGGGGACTGAAGCTTTCTTT	CASSLELGRGTEAFF
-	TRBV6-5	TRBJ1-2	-	TGTGCCAGCAGTACCCTCGGGGGTTACTATGGCTACACCTTC	CASSTLGGYYGYTF
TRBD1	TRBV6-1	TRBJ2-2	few	TGTGCCAGCAGTGAACAGGGGGCCGGGGAGCTGTTTTTT	CASSEQGAGELFF
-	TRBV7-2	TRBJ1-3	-	TGTGCCAGCAGCCCGAATACTGGGGCCGGAAACACCATATATTTT	CASSPNTGAGNTIYF
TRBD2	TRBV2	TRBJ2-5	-	TGTGCCAGCAGTGGGACTAGCGGGGGAAATTGGAGAGCCCAGTACTTC	CASSGTSGGNWRAQYF
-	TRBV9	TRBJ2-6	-	TGTGCCAGCAGCGTGGGCAGGGGTTTAGCTGGGGCCAACGTCCTGACTTTC	CASSVGRGLAGANVLTF
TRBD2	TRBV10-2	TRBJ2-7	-	TGCGCCAGCAGCAGGACTAGCGGGAGATACGAGCAGTACTTC	CASSRTSGRYEQYF
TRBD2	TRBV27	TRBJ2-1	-	TGTGCCAGCAGTCAACTCAGCGGGGGGACCGTATACAATGAGCAGTTCTTC	CASSQLSGGTVYNEQFF
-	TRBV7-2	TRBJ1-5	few	TGTGCCAGCAGCTTAGCCGGGTCAGGGACTAATCAGCCCCAGCATTTT	CASSLAGSGTNQPQHF
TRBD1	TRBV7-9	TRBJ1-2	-	TGTGCCAGCAGCCTCCCCGGACAGGGTCAAATTTTAGGGGGCTACACCTTC	CASSLPGQGQILGGYTF
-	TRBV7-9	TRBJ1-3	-	TGTGCCAGCAGCCGCGAGACCCAGCGGCATGGAAACACCATATATTTT	CASSRETQRHGNTIYF